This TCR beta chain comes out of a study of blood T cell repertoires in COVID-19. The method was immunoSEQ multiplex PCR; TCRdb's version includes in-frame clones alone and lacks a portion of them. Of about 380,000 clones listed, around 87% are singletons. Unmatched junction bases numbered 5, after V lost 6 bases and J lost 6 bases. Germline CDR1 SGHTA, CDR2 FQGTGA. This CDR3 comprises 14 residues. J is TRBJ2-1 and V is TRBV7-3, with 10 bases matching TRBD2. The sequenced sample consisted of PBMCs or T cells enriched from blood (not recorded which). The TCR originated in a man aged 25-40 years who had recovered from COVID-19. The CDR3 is CASSSSGGANEQFF. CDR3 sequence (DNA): TGTGCCAGCAGTTCCAGCGGGGGGGCCAATGAGCAGTTCTTC.